These 19 T cell receptor beta chains were all obtained from the same sample, sequenced in a study of regulatory T cells in long-lasting Graves disease. Time point denoted: newly diagnosed GD, antithyroid drugs for less than 3 months. Following extraction of RNA from PBMCs, that RNA was used to make the TCR library. Both iRepertoire HTBI primers and Arm-PCR of CDR3 regions were used to build the TCR beta libraries. TCRdb itself ran the multiplex PCR reads through MiXCR, one entry per CDR3 protein. The data show roughly 410,000 distinct CDR3 sequences, approximately 16% seen once. The data were also submitted as part of a second study, on T cells in Graves' hyperthyroidism and ophthalmopathy.

Sample: peripheral blood mononuclear cells (PBMCs), taken at new diagnosis, from a patient treated with antithyroid drugs. The source of these receptors is a woman aged 40 to 50 with Graves disease.

This clonotype showed up many times. This chain connects TRBV5-1 to TRBJ1-2, with TRBD1 matching over 9 bases. The CDR3 spans 15 residues. The germline gives CDR1 SGHRS, CDR2 YFSETQ. Trimming at V came to 5 bases and at J to 3 bases, leaving 8 bases not matched to a gene. The CDR3 nucleotides are TGCGCCAGCAGAGCCGGGACAGGGACCCACTATGGCTACACCTTC. Its protein product is CASRAGTGTHYGYTF.

This clonotype was found many times. The V and J genes are TRBV7-9 and TRBJ2-5, with TRBD2 identical over 8 bases. CDR1 SEHNR and CDR2 FQNEAQ come from the germline V gene (reference sequence). J was trimmed by 5 bases and V by 1 base; bases with no gene match: 9. This CDR3 contains 16 residues. This CDR3 reads CASSLELAEEWETQYF. Written as DNA, the CDR3 is TGTGCCAGCAGCTTAGAACTAGCGGAGGAGTGGGAGACCCAGTACTTC.

Worth noting for this clonotype: The junction does not match germline at one end; this may be a read error. The chain couples TRBV10-2 to TRBJ2-7; D remains ambiguous. The length of the CDR3 is 11 residues. The germline V gene encodes CDR1 WSHSY and CDR2 SAAADI. CDR3 protein: CAGSRAYEQYF. The CDR3 bases are TGCGCCGGCAGCCGAGCCTACGAGCAGTACTTC.

This clonotype was seen a handful of times. A clone one base away is much larger, so this may be a read error. The V gene is TRBV7-2, the J gene TRBJ2-7; D is possibly TRBD2 (5 bases). The CDR3 contains 15 residues. The germline gives CDR1 SGHTA, CDR2 FQGNSA. V shed 2 bases and J shed 3 bases, with 14 bases lying between them. The CDR3, as DNA: TGTGCCAGCAGCTTACCGAGCGGCAAGAGCTACGAGCAGTACTTC. It translates to CASSLPSGKSYEQYF.

The chain has TRBV20-1 and TRBJ1-1, with 8 positions matching TRBD1. The J segment lost 4 bases and the V segment lost 6 bases, leaving 7 bases of the junction unmatched. Germline CDR1 and CDR2: DFQATT and SNEGSKA (reference sequence). The CDR3 is 13 amino acids. The CDR3 protein is CSAKDRAGTEAFF. The CDR3 coding sequence is TGCAGTGCAAAGGACAGGGCGGGCACTGAAGCTTTCTTT.

On this clonotype: With only one base between it and a far larger clone, this is likely a read error. V and J are TRBV11-1 and TRBJ2-7; TRBD1 is a possible D gene (5 bases). Germline-derived CDR1 and CDR2 are SGHAT and FQDESV (reference sequence). The CDR3 runs 15 residues. The V end lost 6 bases, the J end lost 3 bases, and 18 bases lay between the germline ends. CDR3 residues: CASSQHTQDIYEQYF. The CDR3, as DNA: TGTGCCAGCAGTCAACATACACAGGACATCTACGAGCAGTACTTC.

This clonotype was seen repeatedly, ten times or more. The rearrangement uses TRBV28 and TRBJ2-4; D gene unclear. The V end lost 6 bases, the J end lost 6 bases, and 15 bases lay between the germline ends. The germline gives CDR1 MDHEN, CDR2 SYDVKM. The CDR3 has 14 residues. The CDR3 region has the DNA TGTGCCAGCAGCCCGACCGACGGACCAAACATTCAGTACTTC. It encodes CASSPTDGPNIQYF. The variable domain in full, completed from reference TRBV28 and TRBJ2-4, reads DVKVTQSSRYLVKRTGEKVFLECVQDMDHENMFWYRQDPGLGLRLIYFSYDVKMKEKGDIPEGYSVSREKKERFSLILESASTNQTSMYLCASSPTDGPNIQYFGAGTRLSVL.

This clonotype was recorded many times. The rearrangement links TRBV7-2 to TRBJ2-7, with 8 bases aligning to TRBD2. V lost 3 bases and J lost 7; bases outside the gene matches: 8. Germline CDR1 SGHTA, CDR2 FQGNSA. The CDR3 sequence is 14 residues long. The CDR3 protein is CASSFSGGSGEQYF. The DNA for the CDR3 is TGTGCCAGCAGCTTTTCGGGGGGGTCGGGAGAGCAGTACTTC.

This clonotype came up many times. The chain recombines TRBV7-2 with TRBJ2-1, with TRBD1 identical over 8 bases. Germline CDR1 is SGHTA and CDR2 is FQGNSA. The CDR3 has 18 residues. Unmatched junction bases numbered 11, after V lost 1 base and J lost 3 bases. The CDR3: CASSLGAGRQGYYNEQFF. CDR3 DNA: TGTGCCAGCAGCTTAGGGGCCGGACGACAGGGGTACTACAATGAGCAGTTCTTC.

V is TRBV6-9 and J is TRBJ2-2, with D possibly TRBD2 on 6 matching bases. The germline V gene encodes CDR1 MNHGY and CDR2 SVAAGI. V lost 3 bases, J lost 6 bases, and 8 bases lay in between. CDR3 length: 13 amino acids. CDR3 loop: CASSYWRAGELFF. The CDR3 DNA reads TGTGCCAGCAGTTACTGGAGGGCCGGGGAGCTGTTTTTT.

This clonotype was found many times. At one of its ends the junction is not consistent with the germline gene, which may arise from a read error. The chain recombines TRBV7-7 with TRBJ2-1, with 11 bases fitting TRBD1. The CDR3 totals 15 residues. Germline CDR1 SSHAT, CDR2 FNYEAQ (reference sequence). The CDR3 DNA is TGTGCTAGCAGCCCGGACAGGGGGCGCATCTATGAGCAGTTCTTC. It specifies CASSPDRGRIYEQFF.

This clonotype appeared many times. This chain uses TRBV6-2 or TRBV6-3 with TRBJ1-2; D is unresolved. V was trimmed by 4 bases and J by 5 bases, leaving 14 bases between them. The CDR3 spans 14 residues. Germline V gene data show CDR1 as MNHEY and CDR2 as SVGEGT. This CDR3 reads CASSSATVGYGYTF. CDR3 nucleotide sequence: TGTGCCAGCAGTTCGGCGACGGTCGGATATGGCTACACCTTC.

There are many counts of this clonotype. This chain links TRBV27 with TRBJ2-5, with 7 bases that match TRBD2. The CDR3 has 16 residues. Germline lookup yields CDR1 MNHEY and CDR2 SMNVEV (reference sequence). J gave up 5 bases and V 1 base, and 10 bases lay outside the gene matches. The CDR3 nucleotides read TGTGCCAGCAGTTTATACGGCGGGAGCGCTAAGGAGACCCAGTACTTC. This codes for CASSLYGGSAKETQYF.

There are a few counts of this clonotype. The gene calls are TRBV20-1 and TRBJ2-2, with D possibly being TRBD2 (6 bases). CDR3 length equals 16 residues. CDR1 and CDR2 (germline): DFQATT, SNEGSKA (reference sequence). V lost 2 bases and J lost 4, with 17 bases in between. CDR3 nucleotide sequence: TGCAGTGCTAGACACCCAGCGGGTCCAGGCACCGGGGAGCTGTTTTTT. Encoded protein: CSARHPAGPGTGELFF.

This clonotype appeared many times. The chain links TRBV11-2 to TRBJ2-2; 10 bases agree with TRBD2. The CDR3 is 17 amino acids. CDR1 is SGHAT, CDR2 FQNNGV, per germline. With 1 base clipped from V and 1 base from J, the junction kept 3 bases outside the gene matches. The CDR3: CASSLVTSGMNTGELFF. CDR3 coding DNA: TGTGCCAGCAGCTTAGTCACTAGCGGGATGAACACCGGGGAGCTGTTTTTT.

This clonotype was recorded only once. The chain uses TRBV20-1 and TRBJ2-2, with TRBD2 as a possible D gene (5 bases). V lost 6 bases to trimming and J lost 1 base, with 12 bases between them. CDR3 length: 14 amino acids. Germline assignment: CDR1 DFQATT and CDR2 SNEGSKA (reference sequence). The CDR3 reads CSALDGENTGELFF. CDR3 sequence (DNA): TGCAGTGCCCTCGACGGGGAGAACACCGGGGAGCTGTTTTTT.

This clonotype was picked up a small number of times. The chain links TRBV6-1 to TRBJ1-1, with unresolved D. V was trimmed by 6 bases and J by 3 bases, leaving 5 bases between them. Germline CDR1 and CDR2: MNHNS and SASEGT. The CDR3 contains 11 residues. CDR3 amino acids: CASRQYTEAFF. The CDR3 DNA reads as TGTGCCAGCAGACAGTACACTGAAGCTTTCTTT.

This clonotype was seen many times. The rearrangement uses TRBV24-1 and TRBJ1-2; 9 nucleotides align to TRBD1. This CDR3 comprises 14 residues. Per germline, CDR1 KGHDR and CDR2 SFDVKD. V dropped 4 bases and J dropped 8; count of bases not matched to a gene: 7. CDR3 coding DNA: TGTGCCACCAGTGACACGACAGGGGGTGGAGGCTACACCTTC. Protein sequence: CATSDTTGGGGYTF.

This clonotype was observed a handful of times. V and J are TRBV30 and TRBJ2-1, with unresolved D. The CDR3 has 14 amino acids. The germline V gene encodes CDR1 GTSNPN and CDR2 SVGIG (reference sequence). The germline V and J ends were trimmed by 0 bases and 3 bases, with 9 bases remaining between them. The DNA of the CDR3 is TGTGCCTGGAGTGTAGATTCGGACTACAATGAGCAGTTCTTC. This codes for CAWSVDSDYNEQFF. The full variable domain, completed using reference TRBV30 and TRBJ2-1, is SQTIHQWPATLVQPVGSPLSLECTVEGTSNPNLYWYRQAAGRGLQLLFYSVGIGQISSEVPQNLSASRPQDRQFILSSKKLLLSDSGFYLCAWSVDSDYNEQFFGPGTRLTVL.